This is a list of T cell receptor beta chains from one sample in a study of post-analysis software for immune sequencing data. TCRdb re-called the PCR reads with MiXCR, one entry per CDR3 protein. The profile shows roughly 400,000 distinct CDR3 sequences, approximately 39% of them singletons. The specimen was blood. The source is a girl aged 2-10 years with multiple sclerosis. The CDR3 runs from the conserved cysteine through the conserved F or W. Fields, in order: D gene, J gene, V gene, clone size, CDR3 DNA, CDR3 protein. A D gene is named only where the DNA matches it firmly. Size values are once, few and many counts, or a class for expanded clones, and some rows have none.

D gene: NA
J gene: TRBJ2-1
V gene: TRBV27
clone size: NA
CDR3 DNA: TGTGCCAACAGCTTACAGGGTCCGAAGGGCAATGAGCAGTTCTTC
CDR3 protein: CANSLQGPKGNEQFF

D gene: NA
J gene: TRBJ2-7
V gene: TRBV5-1
clone size: NA
CDR3 DNA: TGCGCCAGCAGCTTGTCCACGGCAAACGAGAATTGGTCTTGGGAGCAGTACTTC
CDR3 protein: CASSLSTANENWSWEQYF

D gene: NA
J gene: TRBJ2-5
V gene: TRBV7-9
clone size: NA
CDR3 DNA: TGTGCCAGCAGCTCCACAACACCTAGGTATGAGCAGTACTTC
CDR3 protein: CASSSTTPRYEQYF

D gene: NA
J gene: TRBJ1-2
V gene: TRBV4-3
clone size: NA
CDR3 DNA: TGCGCCAGCAGCCAAGATCACCAGGGGCGTCGCTATGGCTACACCTTC
CDR3 protein: CASSQDHQGRRYGYTF

D gene: TRBD1
J gene: TRBJ2-7
V gene: TRBV11-2
clone size: few
CDR3 DNA: TGTGCCAGCAGCGTCGTCAGGGGGACGCTTCCCTACGAGCAGTACTTC
CDR3 protein: CASSVVRGTLPYEQYF

D gene: NA
J gene: TRBJ2-2
V gene: TRBV10-2
clone size: few
CDR3 DNA: TGCGCCAGCAGTGAAAAGGGCTGGGGAGCGGACACCGGGGAGCTGTTTTTT
CDR3 protein: CASSEKGWGADTGELFF

D gene: NA
J gene: TRBJ2-1
V gene: TRBV28
clone size: few
CDR3 DNA: TGTGCCAGCAGTTTCCCTATGACAGAATACAATGAGCAGTTCTTC
CDR3 protein: CASSFPMTEYNEQFF

D gene: TRBD1
J gene: TRBJ2-7
V gene: TRBV5-1
clone size: NA
CDR3 DNA: TGCGCCAGCAGACGGGCAGGGGGCCACGAGCAGTACTTC
CDR3 protein: CASRRAGGHEQYF

D gene: TRBD2
J gene: TRBJ2-7
V gene: TRBV18
clone size: NA
CDR3 DNA: TGTGCCAGCTCACCGTCCTCTAGCGGAAGTTCCTACGAGCAGTACTTC
CDR3 protein: CASSPSSSGSSYEQYF

D gene: TRBD1
J gene: TRBJ2-7
V gene: TRBV29-1
clone size: NA
CDR3 DNA: TGCAGCGTTGGCGGGACAGGGGGAAACGAGCAGTACTTC
CDR3 protein: CSVGGTGGNEQYF

D gene: TRBD1
J gene: TRBJ2-1
V gene: TRBV24-1
clone size: NA
CDR3 DNA: TGTGCCACCAGCGATTACCGGGACAGGGGCTCGCATGAGCAGTTCTTC
CDR3 protein: CATSDYRDRGSHEQFF

D gene: NA
J gene: TRBJ1-2
V gene: TRBV29-1
clone size: NA
CDR3 DNA: TGCAGCGTGGCCCCCTTGTCGGGATATGGCTACACCTTC
CDR3 protein: CSVAPLSGYGYTF

D gene: TRBD2
J gene: TRBJ2-7
V gene: TRBV12-3/TRBV12-4
clone size: NA
CDR3 DNA: TGTACCAGCAGTTCAACTAGCGGATACGAGCAGTACTTC
CDR3 protein: CTSSSTSGYEQYF

D gene: NA
J gene: TRBJ2-3
V gene: TRBV7-3
clone size: NA
CDR3 DNA: TGTGCCAGCAGTCCTACTCTACCGGGGCCAGGAGATACGCAGTATTTT
CDR3 protein: CASSPTLPGPGDTQYF

D gene: NA
J gene: TRBJ2-3
V gene: TRBV11-2
clone size: few
CDR3 DNA: TGTGCCAGCAGCTTAGAACCGGGTCTCGCCCTAACCACAGATACGCAGTATTTT
CDR3 protein: CASSLEPGLALTTDTQYF

D gene: TRBD2
J gene: TRBJ2-7
V gene: TRBV28
clone size: few
CDR3 DNA: TGTGCCAGCAGGGAGCGGGGCAGCCACCTCTACGAGCAGTACTTC
CDR3 protein: CASRERGSHLYEQYF

D gene: NA
J gene: TRBJ2-4
V gene: TRBV20-1
clone size: NA
CDR3 DNA: TGCAGTGCTTTACGCCGAGCGGAAGCCAAAAACATTCAGTACTTC
CDR3 protein: CSALRRAEAKNIQYF

D gene: TRBD1
J gene: TRBJ2-5
V gene: TRBV7-9
clone size: few
CDR3 DNA: TGTGCCAGCAGCCCACCGCCTCGACAGGGCGAAAAGACCCAGTACTTC
CDR3 protein: CASSPPPRQGEKTQYF

D gene: NA
J gene: TRBJ2-7
V gene: TRBV11-2
clone size: NA
CDR3 DNA: TGTGCCAGCAGCACCCGAACCGGGGTGACCTACGAGCAGTACTTC
CDR3 protein: CASSTRTGVTYEQYF

D gene: NA
J gene: TRBJ2-7
V gene: TRBV5-1
clone size: few
CDR3 DNA: TGCGCCAGCAGCTTGGTCACCGGGACAATTGGGATCATTACGGGCTACGAGCAGTACTTC
CDR3 protein: CASSLVTGTIGIITGYEQYF

D gene: NA
J gene: TRBJ2-5
V gene: TRBV2
clone size: NA
CDR3 DNA: TGTGCCAGCAATAAGTTCGGGGAAGAGACCCAGTACTTC
CDR3 protein: CASNKFGEETQYF

D gene: NA
J gene: TRBJ2-3
V gene: TRBV10-3
clone size: NA
CDR3 DNA: TGTGCCATCAGTGAGCTCGGGAGCCCAGATACGCAGTATTTT
CDR3 protein: CAISELGSPDTQYF

D gene: NA
J gene: TRBJ2-7
V gene: TRBV28
clone size: NA
CDR3 DNA: TGTGCCAGCAGCTCCACAATACGGGAGAGCTTGTACTTC
CDR3 protein: CASSSTIRESLYF

D gene: TRBD2
J gene: TRBJ2-3
V gene: TRBV5-1
clone size: NA
CDR3 DNA: TGCGCCAGCAACTCGGGCGCGGGGGGCGCCTATACGCAGTATTTT
CDR3 protein: CASNSGAGGAYTQYF

D gene: NA
J gene: TRBJ2-3
V gene: TRBV6-5
clone size: NA
CDR3 DNA: TGTGCCAGCATTAGACCTGGCACAGATACGCAGTATTTT
CDR3 protein: CASIRPGTDTQYF

D gene: TRBD1
J gene: TRBJ1-6
V gene: TRBV20-1
clone size: few
CDR3 DNA: TGCAGTGCTCAGGGGGGGGTGAGCTCCTATAATTCACCCCTCCACTTT
CDR3 protein: CSAQGGVSSYNSPLHF

D gene: NA
J gene: TRBJ1-2
V gene: TRBV28
clone size: NA
CDR3 DNA: TGTGCCAGCAGCACACAAGGATACTATGGCTACACCTTC
CDR3 protein: CASSTQGYYGYTF

D gene: NA
J gene: TRBJ2-7
V gene: TRBV11-2
clone size: NA
CDR3 DNA: TGTGCCAGCAGCTCGAACGAGCAGTACTTC
CDR3 protein: CASSSNEQYF

D gene: TRBD1
J gene: TRBJ2-7
V gene: TRBV4-1
clone size: NA
CDR3 DNA: TGCGCCAGCAGCCGGGCCAGGACAGGGCTCTACGAGCAGTACTTC
CDR3 protein: CASSRARTGLYEQYF

D gene: NA
J gene: TRBJ2-7
V gene: TRBV4-3
clone size: NA
CDR3 DNA: TGCGCCAGCAGCCAAAAGGGGGGAGATTACGAGCAGTACTTC
CDR3 protein: CASSQKGGDYEQYF

D gene: TRBD2
J gene: TRBJ2-7
V gene: TRBV3-1
clone size: NA
CDR3 DNA: TGTGCCAGCAGCCTTAGCGGGGGGGCCTCCTACGAGCAGTACTTC
CDR3 protein: CASSLSGGASYEQYF

D gene: NA
J gene: TRBJ1-1
V gene: TRBV12-3/TRBV12-4
clone size: few
CDR3 DNA: TGTGCCAGCAGCATGACCGCAATGAACACTGAAGCTTTCTTT
CDR3 protein: CASSMTAMNTEAFF

D gene: TRBD1
J gene: TRBJ2-7
V gene: TRBV20-1
clone size: NA
CDR3 DNA: TGCAGTGCTAGGCCGACAGGGGGAATTTACGAGCAGTACTTC
CDR3 protein: CSARPTGGIYEQYF

D gene: TRBD1
J gene: TRBJ1-5
V gene: TRBV29-1
clone size: few
CDR3 DNA: TGCAGCGTTGCCGGGACAGGGAATGACCAGCCCCAGCATTTT
CDR3 protein: CSVAGTGNDQPQHF

D gene: NA
J gene: TRBJ2-3
V gene: TRBV20-1
clone size: NA
CDR3 DNA: TGCAGTGCTATTGCGGATACGCAGTATTTT
CDR3 protein: CSAIADTQYF

D gene: TRBD1
J gene: TRBJ2-1
V gene: TRBV27
clone size: NA
CDR3 DNA: TGTGCCAGCAGTCCCACAGGACAGGGCTACAATGTGCAGTTCTTC
CDR3 protein: CASSPTGQGYNVQFF

D gene: NA
J gene: TRBJ2-7
V gene: TRBV7-9
clone size: NA
CDR3 DNA: TGTGCCAGCAGCGACCAATCCGGGACCAGCTCCTACGAGCAGTACTTC
CDR3 protein: CASSDQSGTSSYEQYF

D gene: TRBD2
J gene: TRBJ2-1
V gene: TRBV20-1
clone size: few
CDR3 DNA: TGCAGTGCTAGAGTGGGGGAGGGCTCCTACAATGAGCAGTTCTTC
CDR3 protein: CSARVGEGSYNEQFF

D gene: NA
J gene: TRBJ2-7
V gene: TRBV10-3
clone size: NA
CDR3 DNA: TGTGCCATCAGTGGGGACGGCGAAACCTACGAGCAGTACTTC
CDR3 protein: CAISGDGETYEQYF

D gene: TRBD1
J gene: TRBJ2-7
V gene: TRBV27
clone size: NA
CDR3 DNA: TGTGCCAGCAGTTTATCCACAGGGGGAGGAACCTACGAGCAGTACTTC
CDR3 protein: CASSLSTGGGTYEQYF

D gene: NA
J gene: TRBJ2-7
V gene: TRBV20-1
clone size: NA
CDR3 DNA: TGCAGTGCTAGTTCGGGACCCACAACCTACGAGCAGTACTTC
CDR3 protein: CSASSGPTTYEQYF

D gene: NA
J gene: TRBJ2-7
V gene: TRBV20-1
clone size: few
CDR3 DNA: TGCAGTGCGCGCATACAGGGTGGTACCTACGAGCAGTACTTC
CDR3 protein: CSARIQGGTYEQYF

D gene: NA
J gene: TRBJ2-7
V gene: TRBV10-3
clone size: few
CDR3 DNA: TGTGCCATCAGTGGGGCCAGCACATACGAGCAGTACTTC
CDR3 protein: CAISGASTYEQYF

D gene: NA
J gene: TRBJ2-7
V gene: TRBV20-1
clone size: NA
CDR3 DNA: TGCAGTGCTAGGGGGGGACTCTCCTACGAGCAGTACTTC
CDR3 protein: CSARGGLSYEQYF

D gene: NA
J gene: TRBJ2-5
V gene: TRBV6-2/TRBV6-3
clone size: NA
CDR3 DNA: TGTGCCAGCACCCGGAGGACCACGGGTGAGACCCAGTACTTC
CDR3 protein: CASTRRTTGETQYF

D gene: NA
J gene: TRBJ2-5
V gene: TRBV24-1
clone size: NA
CDR3 DNA: TGTGCCACCAGTGACCGGCGGGGAAAGACCCAGTACTTC
CDR3 protein: CATSDRRGKTQYF

D gene: NA
J gene: TRBJ2-5
V gene: TRBV28
clone size: NA
CDR3 DNA: TGTGCCAGCAGTTTACCGCTGACAGGGGAGGGGGAGACCCAGTACTTC
CDR3 protein: CASSLPLTGEGETQYF

D gene: NA
J gene: TRBJ1-5
V gene: TRBV15
clone size: few
CDR3 DNA: TGTGCCACCAGCAGCTGGAGGAATCAGCCCCAGCATTTT
CDR3 protein: CATSSWRNQPQHF

D gene: TRBD2
J gene: TRBJ2-7
V gene: TRBV7-9
clone size: few
CDR3 DNA: TGTGCCAGCAGCCTACCGTTCTCTAGCGGCGAGCAGTACTTC
CDR3 protein: CASSLPFSSGEQYF

D gene: NA
J gene: TRBJ2-6
V gene: TRBV28
clone size: NA
CDR3 DNA: TGTGCCAGCAGTTTGGCGCATTTCTCTGGGGCCAACGTCCTGACTTTC
CDR3 protein: CASSLAHFSGANVLTF

D gene: NA
J gene: TRBJ1-2
V gene: TRBV28
clone size: few
CDR3 DNA: TGTGCCAGCAGGGGGACCAACTATGGCTACACCTTC
CDR3 protein: CASRGTNYGYTF

D gene: NA
J gene: TRBJ2-7
V gene: TRBV5-1
clone size: NA
CDR3 DNA: TGCGCCAGCAGCTTCGGGTTCTCCTACGAGCAGTACTTC
CDR3 protein: CASSFGFSYEQYF

D gene: NA
J gene: TRBJ1-2
V gene: TRBV25-1
clone size: NA
CDR3 DNA: TGTGCCAGCAGTGAATCTTCCAGGGAGTATGGCTACACCTTC
CDR3 protein: CASSESSREYGYTF

D gene: NA
J gene: TRBJ1-4
V gene: TRBV12-3/TRBV12-4
clone size: once
CDR3 DNA: TGTGCCAGCAGTAGGACTCCAACTAATGAAAAACTGTTTTTT
CDR3 protein: CASSRTPTNEKLFF

D gene: NA
J gene: TRBJ2-3
V gene: TRBV7-9
clone size: NA
CDR3 DNA: TGTGCCAGCAGCTTACCGGCGGTCTTTGGCACAGATACGCAGTATTTT
CDR3 protein: CASSLPAVFGTDTQYF

D gene: NA
J gene: TRBJ1-5
V gene: TRBV29-1
clone size: few
CDR3 DNA: TGCAGCGTCTCGGGTAATAGCAATCAGCCCCAGCATTTT
CDR3 protein: CSVSGNSNQPQHF

D gene: TRBD2
J gene: TRBJ2-1
V gene: TRBV2
clone size: NA
CDR3 DNA: TGTGCCAGCAGTGGGACTAGCGGGAGCGGTGTGCAGTTCTTC
CDR3 protein: CASSGTSGSGVQFF